This T cell receptor beta chain was found in a study of control samples from healthy donors and cancer patients (TCRdb year 2020). Trimming accounts for 6 bases at V and 4 bases at J, while the number of junction bases matched to no gene is 5. The germline V gene yields SGHVS for CDR1 and FNYEAQ for CDR2. The CDR3 sequence holds 13 residues, the cysteine and phenylalanine included. Only CDR3 DNA is held: 39 bases, read in frame from base 1. As concerns this clone: Its antigen is currently not known. Qualities for individual bases were not recorded, and no much larger clone is one base off.

To prepare the library, the immunoSEQ multiplex PCR assay was applied. Held by TCRdb, this immuneACCESS table contains in-frame sequences only and omits some clones. Under half of the omission traces to an unresolved V gene where checked; the cause of the rest is unknown. For this sample the table gives 80,000 to 85,000 clones, of which roughly 90% were detected only once. 5% to 7% of the sample goes to the ten largest clones. The sequence is built from TRBV7-6 and TRBJ1-1; 7 central nucleotides agree with TRBD1. This TCR was sampled from a woman aged 50 to 60 in good health. Input material: blood. The DNA is as follows: TGTGCCAGCAGTCTACAGGGGACCACTGAAGCTTTCTTT. Translation gives CASSLQGTTEAFF. The full variable domain, completed from the reference TRBV7-6 and TRBJ1-1 proteins outside the CDR3, reads GAGVSQSPRYKVTKRGQDVALRCDPISGHVSLYWYRQALGQGPEFLTYFNYEAQQDKSGLPNDRFSAERPEGSISTLTIQRTEQRDSAMYRCASSLQGTTEAFFGQGTRLTVV.